This TCR beta chain was identified during a study of technical replicates of blood from several donors. The repertoire was sequenced with immunoSEQ multiplex PCR; TCRdb's copy has only in-frame clones and lacks some. The table shows around 97,000 clones, with about 94% occurring only once. The source of this sequence is a human donor in good health. Source material: T cells isolated from PBMCs.

This CDR3 reads CASSLAGREVMNEQFF. The CDR3 DNA reads TGTGCCAGCAGTTTAGCCGGGCGGGAAGTTATGAATGAGCAGTTCTTC. The V call is TRBV27, the J call TRBJ2-1; D is possibly TRBD2 (6 bases). Germline loops: CDR1 MNHEY, CDR2 SMNVEV (reference sequence). V gave up 2 bases and J gave up 7 bases, with 18 bases separating them. The CDR3 is 16 amino acids.